This T cell receptor beta chain was retrieved from a study of shared clonotypes between healthy human individuals. General observations from the study: Expectations were that clonotype sharing among donors would be affected by sequencing depth. Non-shared clonotypes had lower generation probabilities than those shared by all four donors.

As concerns this clone: Its antigen is not identified.

Each subset's genomic DNA was split evenly across several immunoSEQ plates. Profiled with immunoSEQ multiplex PCR; TCRdb holds only in-frame clones, not every one. The sample lists approximately 2.5 million clones; approximately 93% were seen once. This TCR was sampled from a man between 18 and 29 years old in good health. Some clones in this sample may be carry-over from other donors' samples. The specimen sequenced was naive CD4+ T cells from PBMCs. Regarding subset: CD45RA+ positively selected.

CDR3: CASSFRARVLQETQYF. The CDR3 coding sequence is TGTGCCAGCAGCTTTAGGGCGAGGGTACTACAAGAGACCCAGTACTTC. The V and J genes are TRBV7-9 and TRBJ2-5, with D perhaps TRBD2 (5 bases). The CDR3 covers 16 residues. Germline values: CDR1 SEHNR, CDR2 FQNEAQ (reference sequence). V lost 3 bases and J 2 bases, leaving 16 bases between the germline ends.